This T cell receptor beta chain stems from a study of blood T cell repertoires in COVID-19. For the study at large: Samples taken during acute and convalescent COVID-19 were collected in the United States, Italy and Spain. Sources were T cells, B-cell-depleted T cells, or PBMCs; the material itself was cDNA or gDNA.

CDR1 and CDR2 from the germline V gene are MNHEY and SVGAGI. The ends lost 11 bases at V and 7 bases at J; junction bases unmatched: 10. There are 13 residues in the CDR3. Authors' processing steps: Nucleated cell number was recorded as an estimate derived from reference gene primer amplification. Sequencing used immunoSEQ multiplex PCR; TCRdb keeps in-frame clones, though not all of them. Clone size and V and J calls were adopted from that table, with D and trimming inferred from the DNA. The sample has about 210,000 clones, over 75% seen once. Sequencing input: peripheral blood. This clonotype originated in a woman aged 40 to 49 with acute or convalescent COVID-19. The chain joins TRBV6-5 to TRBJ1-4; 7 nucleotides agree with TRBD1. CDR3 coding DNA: TGTGCCGTGCGACAGGGATCGGCTGAAAAACTGTTTTTT. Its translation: CAVRQGSAEKLFF.